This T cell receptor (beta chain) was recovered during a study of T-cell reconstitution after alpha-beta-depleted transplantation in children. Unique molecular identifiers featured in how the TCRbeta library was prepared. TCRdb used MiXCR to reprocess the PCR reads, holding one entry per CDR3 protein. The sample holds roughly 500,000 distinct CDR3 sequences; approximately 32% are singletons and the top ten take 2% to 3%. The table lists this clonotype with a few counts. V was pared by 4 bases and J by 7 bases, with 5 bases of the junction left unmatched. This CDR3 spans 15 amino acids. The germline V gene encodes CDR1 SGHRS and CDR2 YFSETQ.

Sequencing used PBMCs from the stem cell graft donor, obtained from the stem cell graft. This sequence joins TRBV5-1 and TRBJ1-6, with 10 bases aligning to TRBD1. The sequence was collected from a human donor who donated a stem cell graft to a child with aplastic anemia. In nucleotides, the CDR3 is TGCGCCAGCAGCGTGGAGGGACAGGGGAATTCACCCCTCCACTTT. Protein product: CASSVEGQGNSPLHF.